Below, 9 T cell receptor beta chains from the same sample are listed, as sequenced in a study of T cell responses to AZD1222 COVID-19 vaccine. TCRdb keeps only in-frame clones here, not all; method: immunoSEQ multiplex PCR. Among 110,000 to 150,000 clones listed, about nine tenths were seen once. This specimen was peripheral blood, taken 28 days after the second AZD1222 dose. All receptors come from an adult who received the AZD1222 COVID-19 vaccine.

The chain links TRBV19 to TRBJ1-1; 8 positions agree with TRBD1. With V trimmed by 4 bases and J by 5 bases, 6 bases remained unmatched. Per the germline V gene, CDR1 is LNHDA and CDR2 is SQIVND (reference sequence). The CDR3 covers 14 residues. CDR3 residues: CASSTLDRGTEAFF. In DNA, the CDR3 is TGTGCCAGTAGTACCCTCGACAGGGGTACTGAAGCTTTCTTT.

The gene calls are TRBV5-3 and TRBJ1-2; no definite D call. TRBV5-3 is designated an ORF whose function remains uncertain. The CDR3 runs 14 residues. V was cut by 2 bases and J by 2 bases, with 10 bases left in between. In DNA, the CDR3 is TGTGCCAGAAGCTTTAGCCTCGGGAACTATGGCTACACCTTC. This encodes CARSFSLGNYGYTF.

V gene TRBV7-8 combines with J gene TRBJ2-7, with D possibly being TRBD2 (6 bases). V lost 2 bases and J 3 bases, leaving 14 bases between the germline ends. The CDR3 length is 15 residues. Germline lookup yields CDR1 SGHVS and CDR2 FQNEAQ. CDR3 protein: CASSLIGSRNYEQYF. The CDR3 coding sequence is TGTGCCAGCAGCTTAATCGGGAGTAGGAACTACGAGCAGTACTTC.

The J gene is TRBJ1-2, the V gene TRBV19; 8 bases line up with TRBD1. Germline V gene lookup returns CDR1 LNHDA and CDR2 SQIVND (reference sequence). The V and J ends lost 4 bases and 8 bases, in that order; junction bases with no gene match: 6. CDR3 length equals 13 residues. CDR3 nucleotides: TGTGCCAGTAGTAATCGACAGGGGTACGGCTACACCTTC. This gives the protein CASSNRQGYGYTF.

This clone was observed once. V gene TRBV6-5 combines with J gene TRBJ1-5; 8 bases agree with TRBD1. The V gene end was trimmed by 6 bases and the J gene end by 0 bases; junction bases not matched to a gene: 4. The length of the CDR3 is 15 residues. Germline V gene data show CDR1 as MNHEY and CDR2 as SVGAGI. The CDR3 bases are TGTGCCAGCAGACAGGGGGAGGTTAGCAATCAGCCCCAGCATTTT. This codes for CASRQGEVSNQPQHF.

The chain uses TRBV6-5 and TRBJ1-6, with TRBD1 matching over 9 bases. Germline V CDR1 and CDR2: MNHEY, SVGAGI. The V segment lost 5 bases and the J segment 10 bases; nucleotides outside the gene matches: 6. This CDR3 is 14 amino acids long. CDR3 bases: TGTGCCAGCAGTCAACAGGGGGCCGTATCACCCCTCCACTTT. Protein: CASSQQGAVSPLHF.

This clone is a singleton in its sample. The chain uses TRBV12-5 and TRBJ2-1, with D hard to call. Trimming cost V 0 bases and J 10 bases, with 7 bases left between them. This CDR3 region has 12 residues. Germline lookup yields CDR1 LGHNT and CDR2 FRNRAP. The CDR3 DNA reads TGTGCTAGTGGTTTGGTCCGATTAGAGCAGTTCTTC. Encoded protein: CASGLVRLEQFF.

The chain recombines TRBV5-6 with TRBJ2-7; D is uncertain. The germline V gene has CDR1 SGHDT and CDR2 YYEEEE. This CDR3 is built from 13 residues. Between the trimmed V and J ends, which lost 0 bases and 6 bases, there was a span of 10 bases. For the CDR3, the DNA is TGTGCCAGCAGCTTGGTTAGGACCGGCGAGCAGTACTTC. Residues: CASSLVRTGEQYF.

The J gene is TRBJ2-5, the V gene TRBV28, with 12 bases lining up with TRBD2. Trimming took 5 bases from V and 5 from J; bases not matched to a gene: 9. CDR3 length equals 16 residues. Germline V lookup: CDR1 MDHEN, CDR2 SYDVKM. This CDR3 is CASSLLAGGRGETQYF. The DNA for the CDR3 is TGTGCCAGCAGTCTCCTAGCGGGAGGGCGGGGGGAGACCCAGTACTTC.